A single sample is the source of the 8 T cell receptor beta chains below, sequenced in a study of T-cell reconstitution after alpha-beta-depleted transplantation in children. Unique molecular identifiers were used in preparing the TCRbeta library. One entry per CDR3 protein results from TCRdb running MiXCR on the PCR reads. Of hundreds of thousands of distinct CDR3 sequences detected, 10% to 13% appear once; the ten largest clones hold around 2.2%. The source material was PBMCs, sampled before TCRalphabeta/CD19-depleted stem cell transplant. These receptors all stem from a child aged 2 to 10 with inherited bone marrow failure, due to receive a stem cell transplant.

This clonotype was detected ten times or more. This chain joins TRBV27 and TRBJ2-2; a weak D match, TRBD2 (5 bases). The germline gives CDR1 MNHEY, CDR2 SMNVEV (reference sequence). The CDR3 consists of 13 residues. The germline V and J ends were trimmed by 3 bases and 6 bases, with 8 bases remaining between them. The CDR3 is CASSLASPGELFF. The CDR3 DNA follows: TGTGCCAGCAGTTTGGCTAGCCCCGGGGAGCTGTTTTTT.

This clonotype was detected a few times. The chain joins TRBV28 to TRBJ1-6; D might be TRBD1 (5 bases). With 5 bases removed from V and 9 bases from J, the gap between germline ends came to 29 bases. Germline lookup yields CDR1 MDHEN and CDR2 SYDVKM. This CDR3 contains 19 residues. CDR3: CASSPGKSILTAFGSPLHF. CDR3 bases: TGTGCCAGCAGTCCCGGCAAGTCCATCCTGACAGCCTTTGGTTCACCCCTCCACTTT.

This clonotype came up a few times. The CDR3 DNA follows: TGTGCCAGCAGTTTTTACGCAGGGGTAAATCCTAGCGGGAGGGCCGAAGATACGCAGTATTTT. Encoded protein: CASSFYAGVNPSGRAEDTQYF. The chain has TRBV28 and TRBJ2-3; 12 bases align to TRBD2. The germline CDR1 and CDR2 sequences are MDHEN and SYDVKM. The CDR3 is 21 residues long. J was trimmed by 5 bases and V by 3 bases; bases with no gene match: 21.

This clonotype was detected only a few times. CDR3 sequence (DNA): TGCGCCAGCAGCCAAGGAAGCGGAGGTGGTGAAAAACTGTTTTTT. It codes for CASSQGSGGGEKLFF. The gene calls are TRBV4-3 and TRBJ1-4; the D is unclear. Germline CDR1 and CDR2: LGHNA and YSLEER. The CDR3 loop spans 15 amino acids. V was clipped by 1 base and J by 7 bases, with 13 bases between them.

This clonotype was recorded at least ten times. The CDR3 protein is CASSQASEKLFF. CDR3 coding DNA: TGTGCCAGCAGCCAAGCTTCCGAAAAACTGTTTTTT. The chain combines TRBV3-1 with TRBJ1-4; D unclear. Looked up from germline, CDR1 is LGHDT and CDR2 is YNNKEL (reference sequence). With 1 base removed from V and 8 bases from J, the gap between germline ends came to 5 bases. The CDR3 has 12 residues.

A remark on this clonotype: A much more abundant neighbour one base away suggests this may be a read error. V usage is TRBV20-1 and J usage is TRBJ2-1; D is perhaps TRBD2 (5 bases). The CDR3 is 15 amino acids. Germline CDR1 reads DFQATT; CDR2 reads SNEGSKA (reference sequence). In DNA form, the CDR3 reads TGCAGTGCTATCACCCAAGGGCGGGTTTACAATGAGAAGTTCTTC. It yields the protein CSAITQGRVYNEKFF.

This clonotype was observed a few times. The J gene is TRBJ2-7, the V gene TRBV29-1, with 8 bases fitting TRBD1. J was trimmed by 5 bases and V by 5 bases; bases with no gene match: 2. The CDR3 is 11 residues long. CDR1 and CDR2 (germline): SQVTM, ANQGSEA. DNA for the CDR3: TGCAGCGTTTCACAGGGGGACGAGCAGTACTTC. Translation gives CSVSQGDEQYF.

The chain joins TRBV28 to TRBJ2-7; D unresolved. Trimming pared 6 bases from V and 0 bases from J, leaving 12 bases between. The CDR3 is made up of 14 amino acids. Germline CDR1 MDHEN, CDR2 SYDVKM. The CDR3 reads CASRGVDFSYEQYF. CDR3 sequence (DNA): TGTGCCAGCAGAGGTGTAGACTTCTCCTACGAGCAGTACTTC.